This entry concerns a single TCR beta chain. This receptor's antigen is unknown. One base away there is no much larger clone; base qualities are not given. Peripheral blood CD8+ and CD4+ T cells from healthy donors, Susac syndrome patients and multiple sclerosis patients were profiled using high-throughput TCR beta sequencing. The multiple sclerosis controls were treatment-naive patients whose relapsing-remitting disease, either stable or active, fulfilled the revised McDonald criteria. Bulk CD8+ and CD4+ T cells were purified by magnetic negative isolation, while CD8+ TEMRA cells were enriched using FACS. Blood was collected in EDTA tubes and processed within 24 hours, with PBMCs isolated through density gradient centrifugation. PBMCs intended for TCR sequencing were frozen in liquid nitrogen and were later thawed in a 37 degrees C water bath. The sorted or isolated CD4+, CD8+ and CD8+ TEMRA cells reached a purity of at least 90%.

The sample originates from a study of CD8 T cells in Susac syndrome (dated by TCRdb to between 2019 and 2020). Describing the broader study: Repertoire sequencing was used to test whether CD8+ T cell activation and differentiation in Susac syndrome was antigen driven. Broad study findings and their caveats: The number of individuals in the TCR sequencing and HLA analysis was recognized as being relatively small.

RNA was extracted using the RNeasy kit, and about 0.45 to 1 microgram was reverse transcribed with random hexamers. The immunoSEQ multiplex PCR assay, covering 54 Vbeta and 13 Jbeta segments, was used to amplify TCR beta CDR3 regions. Bias from PCR amplification was corrected by using a synthetic template baseline for primer optimization and for computational correction. The original methods were these. Reads were annotated to V, D and J genes per IMGT and analyzed with immunoSEQ Analyzer, keeping only productive sequences. To calculate clonality, Shannon entropy was normalized by log2 of the number of productive unique sequences and then subtracted from one. For each patient and control, public and private clones were evaluated within the 100 most prevalent clones. Clones were defined as Susac-specific if absent from the healthy and MS cohorts, from around 1,100 published viral clones and from other ImmuneACCESS disease sequences. Clones were called with MiXCR by TCRdb after fastp trimmed the public reads at Q25, and only in-frame beta chains were retained. Each CDR3 protein appears once, grouped with its most common genes and DNA. These V and J calls are TCRdb output, not the study's own analysis. Here the sample has a few hundred thousand distinct CDR3 sequences; more than 85% occur a single time. The ten top clones hold approximately 0.082% of the sample.

CDR1 SNHLY and CDR2 FYNNEI were looked up in the germline V gene. V and J are truncated by 0 bases and 15 bases respectively, leaving an intervening sequence of 18 bases. The CDR3 measures 14 amino acids from cysteine to phenylalanine. The read is trimmed to its CDR3 DNA, 42 bases read in frame from base 1. The V and J genes are TRBV2 and TRBJ2-1, with the D gene not clear enough to name. The sample comprised CD4+ T cells from PBMCs. This sequence originates from a human donor with multiple sclerosis. The DNA sequence is as follows: TGTGCCAGCAGTGAAGCGCTTCTTCGGGCTATCCGGTTCTTC. It specifies CASSEALLRAIRFF.